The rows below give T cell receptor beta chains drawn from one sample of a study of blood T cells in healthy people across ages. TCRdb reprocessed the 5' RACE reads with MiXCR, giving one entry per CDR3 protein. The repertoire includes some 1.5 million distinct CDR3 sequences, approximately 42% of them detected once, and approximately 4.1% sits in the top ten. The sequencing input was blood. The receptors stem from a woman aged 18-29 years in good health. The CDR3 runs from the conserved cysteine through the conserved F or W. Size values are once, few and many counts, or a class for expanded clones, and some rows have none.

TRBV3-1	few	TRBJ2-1	CASSQDLVSYNEQFF
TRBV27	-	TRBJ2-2	CASWKYEGGAGELFF
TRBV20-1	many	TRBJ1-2	CSALAGWGDNYGYTF
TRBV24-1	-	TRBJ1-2	CATSDLTGNGYTF
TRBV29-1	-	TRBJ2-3	CSFWGGSTSTDTQYF
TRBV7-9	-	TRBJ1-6	CASSMRDSPLHF
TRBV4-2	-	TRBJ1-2	CASSQPTGRTTNYGYTF
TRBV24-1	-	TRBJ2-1	CATSDFRGYSYNEQFF
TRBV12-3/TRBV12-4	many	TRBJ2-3	CASSLRASGTTDTQYF
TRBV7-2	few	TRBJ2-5	CASRGRAPNEQYF
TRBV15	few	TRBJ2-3	CATSSGYERGSGTDTQYF
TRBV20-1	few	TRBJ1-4	CSANREAQEKLFF
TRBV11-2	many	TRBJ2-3	CASSFGRAADTQYF
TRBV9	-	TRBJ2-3	CASSGGLADTDTQYF
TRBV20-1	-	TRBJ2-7	CSARDRDRGVSYEQYF
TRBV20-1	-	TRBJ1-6	CSASETVGSPLHF
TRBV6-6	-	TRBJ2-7	CASSYPGPYEQYF
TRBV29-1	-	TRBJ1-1	CSVGGNMNTGAFF
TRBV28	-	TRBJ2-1	CASSFMGGEQFF
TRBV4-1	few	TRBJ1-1	CASSQIIQGAQGAFF
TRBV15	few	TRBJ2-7	CATSRDRPYEQYF
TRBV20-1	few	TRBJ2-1	CSARDGQEQFF
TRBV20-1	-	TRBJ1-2	CSASSQGGRYGYTF
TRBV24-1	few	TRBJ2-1	CATSEIAGGPHNEQFF
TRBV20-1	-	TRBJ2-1	CSATLTGAVDEQFF
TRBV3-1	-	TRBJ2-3	CASSQKSPDTQYF
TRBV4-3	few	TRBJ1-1	CASSQAGSPGGAFF
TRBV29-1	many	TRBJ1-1	CSVSGLNTEAFF
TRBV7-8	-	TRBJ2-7	CASVGDRGLDYEQYF
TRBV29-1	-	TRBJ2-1	CSFRGLAGDALRYNEQFF
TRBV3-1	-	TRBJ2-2	CASSHTHRGGLVEGSGELFF
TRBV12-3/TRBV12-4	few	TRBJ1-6	CASSRDRADNSPLHF
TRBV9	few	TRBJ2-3	CASSVGDMGIDTQYF
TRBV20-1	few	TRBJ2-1	CSAPSPSGGISFYNEQFF
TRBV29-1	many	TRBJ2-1	CSVVLAGGREQFF
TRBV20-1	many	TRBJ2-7	CSASQGYEQYF
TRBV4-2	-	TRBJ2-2	CASSDGGTGELFF
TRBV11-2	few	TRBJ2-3	CASMLRGGTGSSTDTQYF
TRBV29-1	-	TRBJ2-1	CSAVLAATSYNEQFF
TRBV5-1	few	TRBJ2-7	CASSWGLAGASYEQYF
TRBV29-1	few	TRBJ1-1	CSVDGGATEAFF
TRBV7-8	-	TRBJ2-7	CASSSTRSVSYEQYF
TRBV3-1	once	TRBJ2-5	CASSQDNGDETQYF
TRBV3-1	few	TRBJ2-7	CASSHTTGQVPYEQYF
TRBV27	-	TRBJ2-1	CASSLVPGTVNEQFF